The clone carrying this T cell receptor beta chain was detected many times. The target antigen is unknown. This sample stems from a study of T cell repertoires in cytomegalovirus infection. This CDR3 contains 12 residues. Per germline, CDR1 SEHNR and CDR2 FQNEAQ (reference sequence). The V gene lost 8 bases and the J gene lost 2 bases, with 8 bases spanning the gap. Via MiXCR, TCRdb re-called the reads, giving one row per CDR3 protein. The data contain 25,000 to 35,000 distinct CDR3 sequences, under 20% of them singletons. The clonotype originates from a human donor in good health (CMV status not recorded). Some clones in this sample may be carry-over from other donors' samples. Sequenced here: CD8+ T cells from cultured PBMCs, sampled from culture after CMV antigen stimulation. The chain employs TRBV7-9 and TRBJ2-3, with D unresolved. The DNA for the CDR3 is TGTGCCAGCGCGCGAGTCACAGATACGCAGTATTTT. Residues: CASARVTDTQYF.